Following are 19 T cell receptor beta chains from one sample sequenced in a study of tissue T cells after allogeneic stem cell transplantation. The repertoire was sequenced with immunoSEQ multiplex PCR; TCRdb's copy has only in-frame clones and lacks some. The repertoire consists of roughly 2,300 clones, with roughly 55% occurring once and the leading ten covering roughly 25%. This sample's time point: mouse harvest day 7 after allogeneic transplant. Each mouse received 10^7 T-cell-depleted marrow cells plus 10^6 splenic CD5+ T cells by tail vein. Sequencing used spleen. These receptors originate from a female BALB/c mouse given C57BL/6 T cells with graft-versus-host disease after an allogeneic hematopoietic cell transplant.

Comments on this clone: Gene names refer to mouse genes. The sequence runs out 1 residue before the end of the CDR3; the remainder is reconstructed from the germline J gene. This sequence joins TRBV26 and TRBJ2-2; D not certain. Per germline, CDR1 KGHPV and CDR2 FQNQEV (reference sequence). The CDR3 has 14 amino acids. Trimming removed 3 bases from V and 2 bases from J, with 7 bases in between. The covered CDR3 bases are TGTGCCAGCAGTCTTGCAGTCAACACCGGGCAGCTCTAC. This translates into CASSLAVNTGQLY. The CDR3 as a whole reads CASSLAVNTGQLYF.

This clone was found a few times. Gene names are mouse gene names. The read ends 1 residue before the CDR3 terminus; that terminus is restored from the germline J gene. This rearrangement joins TRBV1 to TRBJ1-3; TRBD1 might be the D (6 bases). The CDR3 runs to 15 residues. Looked up from germline, CDR1 is NSQYPW and CDR2 is LRSPGD (reference sequence). Trimming stripped 3 bases from V and 0 bases from J, with 9 bases between. Here the CDR3 reads CTCSAGTNSGNTLYF. CDR3 DNA, as far as it was read: TGCACCTGCAGTGCGGGGACAAATTCTGGAAATACGCTCTAT.

As for this clone: Germline and genes here are mouse. The missing CDR3 end, 1 residue past where the read stops, is filled in from the germline J gene. V is TRBV29 and J is TRBJ1-4; D gene unclear. The CDR3 covers 14 residues. V shed 5 bases and J shed 5 bases, with 12 bases lying between them. The germline V gene has CDR1 MSHET and CDR2 SYDVDS. The CDR3 sequence is CASSPRHKNERLFF. CDR3 DNA, as far as it was read: TGTGCTAGCAGTCCCCGACACAAAAACGAAAGATTATTT.

Remarks on this clone: Mouse gene names and germline throughout. The CDR3 is cut off 1 residue early in the read; its end comes from the germline J gene. The rearrangement joins TRBV26 to TRBJ2-4, with D possibly TRBD1 on 5 matching bases. This CDR3 contains 12 residues. Deletions cut 4 bases from V and 4 bases from J, with 6 bases between. Germline-derived CDR1 and CDR2 are KGHPV and FQNQEV (reference sequence). This chain's CDR3 is CASSPTENTLYF. The CDR3 bases that were read are TGTGCCAGCAGTCCGACAGAAAACACCTTGTAC.

With regard to this clone: Gene names are mouse gene names. The sequenced fragment ends 1 residue before the CDR3 boundary, so the rest is inferred from the germline J gene. The chain carries TRBV13-2 and TRBJ2-1; D may correspond to TRBD1 or TRBD2 (6 bases each). Trimming left V 0 bases short and J 5 bases short, with 9 bases between. The germline V gene encodes CDR1 NNHNN and CDR2 SYGAGS (reference sequence). The CDR3 length is 14 residues. The CDR3 reads CASGDGGRDAEQFF. Partial CDR3 DNA: TGTGCCAGCGGTGATGGGGGGCGAGATGCTGAGCAGTTC.

Worth noting for this clone: Each gene name is a mouse one. The CDR3 end lies 1 residue beyond the end of the read and is filled in from the germline J gene. The genes are TRBV29 and TRBJ1-1; TRBD1 might be the D (5 bases). The ends were cut back, 4 bases at V and 4 bases at J, with 10 bases in the middle. The CDR3 runs 13 residues. The germline gives CDR1 MSHET, CDR2 SYDVDS. CDR3: CASSSGTLTEVFF. The covered CDR3 bases are TGTGCTAGCAGTTCGGGGACCCTCACAGAAGTCTTC.

For this clone: Mouse germline and gene names are used. The read comes to an end 1 residue before the CDR3 does, leaving the germline J gene to fill in the end. The chain carries TRBV5 and TRBJ2-5; D possibly corresponds to TRBD1 (6 bases). The CDR3 has 15 amino acids. Trimming pared 0 bases from V and 2 bases from J, leaving 9 bases between. Per germline, CDR1 LGHNA and CDR2 YNLKQL (reference sequence). CDR3 residues: CASSQDWDIQDTQYF. CDR3 DNA, as far as it was read: TGTGCCAGCAGCCAAGATTGGGACATCCAAGACACCCAGTAC.

This clone was observed a few times. Gene labels here are mouse ones. The read falls 1 residue short of the CDR3 end, and the missing part is taken from the germline J gene. V usage is TRBV16 and J usage is TRBJ2-1; unclear D gene. Germline V gene lookup returns CDR1 SGHSA and CDR2 FRNQAP. Trimming took off 3 bases at V and 5 bases at J, with 5 bases between the two ends. This CDR3 comprises 12 residues. The CDR3 bases that were read are TGTGCAAGCAGCTTTCCAGATGCTGAGCAGTTC. Translated: CASSFPDAEQF. The whole CDR3 protein reads CASSFPDAEQFF.

Worth noting for this clone: The genes are named according to mouse. Read sequence stops 1 residue before the CDR3 end, and the germline J gene provides the missing end. This chain links TRBV5 with TRBJ1-4, with a possible D match to TRBD1 (6 bases). The CDR3 length is 16 residues. V lost 0 bases to trimming and J lost 7 bases, with 15 bases between them. CDR1 and CDR2 (germline): LGHNA, YNLKQL (reference sequence). The CDR3 spells CASSQDRRQAAERLFF. Incomplete CDR3 DNA: TGTGCCAGCAGCCAAGATCGAAGACAGGCGGCCGAAAGATTATTT.

A word on this clone: The gene names here belong to mouse. The CDR3 extends 1 residue past the end of the read, so its final part is completed from the germline J gene. The V and J genes are TRBV2 and TRBJ2-4, with 13 bases aligning to TRBD2. The CDR3 extends over 17 amino acids. The germline gives CDR1 LGHNA, CDR2 YSYQKL. V shed 2 bases and J 1 base; nucleotides not matched to a gene: 3. The CDR3 bases that were read are TGTGCCAGCAGCCAAACCGGGACTGGGGGGGGTCAAAACACCTTGTAC. Its translation: CASSQTGTGGGQNTLY. The whole CDR3 region reads CASSQTGTGGGQNTLYF.

As concerns this clone: A junction boundary mismatches the germline segment, possibly from a read error. Gene and germline names: mouse. Coverage ceases 1 residue before the CDR3 finishes, and the germline J gene fills in the end. This rearrangement joins TRBV13-1 to TRBJ1-4; the D gene is possibly TRBD1 (6 bases). The CDR3 extends over 14 amino acids. Per germline, CDR1 NSHNY and CDR2 SYGAGN. The sequenced CDR3 bases are TGTGCCAGCCGTGACAGGCGGCGAAACGAAAGATTATTT. Its translation is CASRDRRRNERLF. The whole CDR3 reads CASRDRRRNERLFF.

As for this clone: Mouse germline and gene names are used. The read gets to within 1 residue of the CDR3 end, and the germline J gene fills in the rest. This sequence joins TRBV31 and TRBJ1-4; 11 bases map to TRBD1. The V segment lost 1 base and the J segment 6 bases; nucleotides outside the gene matches: 4. CDR1 and CDR2 (germline): GKSSPN, SITVG. The CDR3 length is 15 residues. The part of the CDR3 DNA that was read is TGTGCCTGGAGTCGGGGGACAGGGGGGGACGAAAGATTATTT. It specifies CAWSRGTGGDERLF. The whole CDR3 protein is CAWSRGTGGDERLFF.

In the case of this clone: Mouse germline and gene names are used. Read data end 1 residue before the CDR3 end; the end is taken from the germline J gene. The chain has TRBV29 and TRBJ1-1; no clear D. Germline V CDR1 and CDR2: MSHET, SYDVDS. The CDR3 runs to 14 residues. The ends were cut back, 4 bases at V and 1 base at J, with 10 bases in the middle. Incomplete CDR3 DNA: TGTGCTAGCAGTTGGGCAGGAGAAAACACAGAAGTCTTC. Translated: CASSWAGENTEVF. Given in full, the CDR3 is CASSWAGENTEVFF. Full variable domain (remainder filled in from reference TRBV29 and TRBJ1-1): DMKVTQMPRYLIKRMGENVLLECGQDMSHETMYWYRQDPGLGLQLIYISYDVDSNSEGDIPKGYRVSRKKREHFSLILDSAKTNQTSVYFCASSWAGENTEVFFGKGTRLTVV.

With regard to this clone: The listed genes are named as in mouse. Sequencing ends 1 residue short of the CDR3 end; the germline J gene provides the rest. V is TRBV13-1 and J is TRBJ2-7; TRBD2 agrees at 12 bases. Germline-derived CDR1 and CDR2 are NSHNY and SYGAGN. This CDR3 has 17 residues. Trimming cost V 0 bases and J 5 bases; bases outside gene matches: 9. The CDR3 DNA, read in part, is TGTGCCAGCAGTGATGCAGGACTGGGGGGGGCGCGGAATGAACAGTAC. Its translation: CASSDAGLGGARNEQY. The full CDR3 reads CASSDAGLGGARNEQYF.

As to this clone: Mouse names are used for the genes. From the germline J gene comes the end of the CDR3, since the read stops 1 residue before it. The gene calls are TRBV13-3 and TRBJ1-5; D gene uncertain. CDR1 NNHDY and CDR2 SYVADS come from the germline V gene. V was pared by 0 bases and J by 0 bases, with 4 bases between. The length of the CDR3 is 14 residues. CDR3 DNA (partial): TGTGCCAGCAGTGATGGCGATAACAACCAGGCTCCGCTT. This encodes CASSDGDNNQAPL. The whole CDR3 sequence reads CASSDGDNNQAPLF.

About this clone: Here the gene names and germline are mouse. The DNA ends 1 residue before the CDR3 does, and the rest of the CDR3 is filled in from the germline J gene. V is TRBV13-2 and J is TRBJ2-1; 9 nucleotides agree with TRBD2. Losses at the gene ends were 5 bases for V and 3 bases for J; bases not matched to a gene: 0. This CDR3 region has 13 residues. Germline V CDR1 and CDR2: NNHNN, SYGAGS (reference sequence). CDR3 DNA (partial): TGTGCCAGCGGGACTGGGGGCTATGCTGAGCAGTTC. This gives the protein CASGTGGYAEQF. The whole CDR3 protein reads CASGTGGYAEQFF.

Comment on this clone: Gene names are mouse gene names. The covered CDR3 bases are TGTGCCAGCAGTGAGGACTGGCCGTATGCTGAGCAGTTC. Translating it yields CASSEDWPYAEQF. The CDR3 in full is CASSEDWPYAEQFF. V usage is TRBV13-3 and J usage is TRBJ2-1, with 7 positions matching TRBD2. The CDR3 end is not reached by the read, which stops 1 residue before it; the germline J gene fills it in. There are 14 residues in the CDR3. The ends lost 2 bases at V and 4 bases at J; junction bases unmatched: 3. CDR1 NNHDY and CDR2 SYVADS come from the germline V gene.

In regard to this clone: Mouse gene names and germline throughout. The read falls 1 residue short of the CDR3 end, and the missing part is taken from the germline J gene. The rearrangement uses TRBV26 and TRBJ2-7, with a tentative D call TRBD1 (5 bases). The CDR3 consists of 14 residues. The V gene lost 2 bases and the J gene lost 0 bases, with 8 bases spanning the gap. Germline lookup yields CDR1 KGHPV and CDR2 FQNQEV (reference sequence). This CDR3 reads CASSLGQSSYEQYF. The DNA read from the CDR3 is TGTGCCAGCAGTCTGGGACAAAGCTCCTATGAACAGTAC.

This clone is labeled large. Germline and genes: mouse. The observed sequence ends 1 residue before the CDR3 terminus, with the missing tail filled in from the germline J gene. This chain links TRBV3 with TRBJ2-7; D unclear. This CDR3 region has 12 residues. Germline V CDR1 and CDR2: SNHLY, FYNGKV (reference sequence). With 1 base removed from V and 2 bases from J, the gap between germline ends came to 3 bases. CDR3: CASSLGTYEQYF. The sequenced part of the CDR3 DNA is TGTGCCAGCAGCTTAGGCACCTATGAACAGTAC.